The TCR beta chain under discussion was sequenced for a study of T cell repertoires in ileal Crohn's disease. Whole-study context: About half received postoperative treatment, about a dozen with thiopurines and around 20 anti-TNF.

Note on this clone: The antigen is unknown.

The study, taken as a whole, reports: Compared with CD4 T cells, sorted CD8 cells carried more expanded clones.

The V gene's germline CDR1 is WSHSY and CDR2 SAAADI. The V and J ends lost 4 bases and 7 bases, in that order; junction bases with no gene match: 8. The CDR3 spans 14 residues. The repertoire was sequenced with immunoSEQ multiplex PCR; TCRdb's copy has only in-frame clones and lacks some. The table records fewer than 7,500 clones, 60% to 80% of them present only once. Material for sequencing was ileal tissue. The clonotype comes from an adult with Crohn's disease. The gene calls are TRBV10-2 and TRBJ2-5; 8 bases align to TRBD1. CDR3 nucleotides: TGCGCCAGCAGTGCTGGACAGGGCCGGGGGACCCAGTACTTC. Translation: CASSAGQGRGTQYF.